The sequence of this T cell receptor (beta chain) was determined in a study of cytomegalovirus exposure and HLA in healthy donors. Study-level findings and limits: The majority of CMV-associated TCR beta chains were reported as apparently HLA-restricted in a later analysis.

Trimming pared 4 bases from V and 6 bases from J, leaving 19 bases between. The CDR3 spans 17 residues. Germline V lookup: CDR1 LNHDA, CDR2 SQIVND (reference sequence). Points on this clone: Its antigen is as yet unknown.

The primer mix had 60 Vbeta and 13 Jbeta primers. Clones were read by immunoSEQ multiplex PCR, and TCRdb kept only the in-frame ones, dropping some. The profile covers around 40,000 clones, with 77% appearing a single time and 1.4% taken by the ten largest. This sequence joins TRBV19 and TRBJ2-6; unclear D gene. This clonotype was obtained from a man aged 30 to 39 in good health and CMV-seronegative. Sequenced input: PBMCs. Here the CDR3 DNA reads TGTGCCAGTAGTACCCCAGGAAAAGCTCTGGCGGCCAACGTCCTGACTTTC. Its protein product is CASSTPGKALAANVLTF.